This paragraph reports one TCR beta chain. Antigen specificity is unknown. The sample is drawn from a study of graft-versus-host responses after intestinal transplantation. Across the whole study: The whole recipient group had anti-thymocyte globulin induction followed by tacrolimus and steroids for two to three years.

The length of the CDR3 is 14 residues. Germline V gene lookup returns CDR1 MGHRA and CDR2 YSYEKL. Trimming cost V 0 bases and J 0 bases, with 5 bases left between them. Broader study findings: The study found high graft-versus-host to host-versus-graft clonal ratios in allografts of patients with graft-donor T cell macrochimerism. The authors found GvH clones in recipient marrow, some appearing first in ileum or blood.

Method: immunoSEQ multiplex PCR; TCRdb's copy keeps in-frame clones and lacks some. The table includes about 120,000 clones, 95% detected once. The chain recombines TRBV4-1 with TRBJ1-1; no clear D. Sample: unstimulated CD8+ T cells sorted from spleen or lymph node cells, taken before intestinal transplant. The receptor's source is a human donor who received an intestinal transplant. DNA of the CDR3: TGCGCCAGCAGCCAAGACCCGTTGAACACTGAAGCTTTCTTT. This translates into CASSQDPLNTEAFF.